This section outlines one T cell receptor beta chain sequence together with its context. The target antigen is unknown. The data were taken from a study of T cells in Graves' hyperthyroidism and ophthalmopathy. Study results and caveats: It was a median about 7.1 months before onset that the model predicted ophthalmopathy.

This CDR3 is built from 15 residues. Germline CDR1 and CDR2: SQVTM and ANQGSEA. J lost 5 bases, V lost 4 bases, and 11 bases had no gene match. RNA transcripts were the template for amplifying TCR beta CDR3 regions. The HTBI primer set was used in a first-round RT-PCR of the TCR CDR3. TCRdb fed the multiplex PCR reads into MiXCR, producing one record per CDR3 protein. The data hold approximately 500,000 distinct CDR3 sequences, with roughly 50% observed a single time. Patients were excluded because of uncontrolled infection, other autoimmune disease, pregnancy or lactation. The V call is TRBV29-1, the J call TRBJ2-3, with 8 positions matching TRBD2. Material for sequencing was peripheral blood or thyroid tissue (not recorded which). This clonotype was obtained from a woman under 30 with Graves' hyperthyroidism. This CDR3 reads CSVVGRAWGIDTQYF. The CDR3 DNA reads as TGCAGCGTTGTCGGGAGGGCCTGGGGGATAGATACGCAGTATTTT.